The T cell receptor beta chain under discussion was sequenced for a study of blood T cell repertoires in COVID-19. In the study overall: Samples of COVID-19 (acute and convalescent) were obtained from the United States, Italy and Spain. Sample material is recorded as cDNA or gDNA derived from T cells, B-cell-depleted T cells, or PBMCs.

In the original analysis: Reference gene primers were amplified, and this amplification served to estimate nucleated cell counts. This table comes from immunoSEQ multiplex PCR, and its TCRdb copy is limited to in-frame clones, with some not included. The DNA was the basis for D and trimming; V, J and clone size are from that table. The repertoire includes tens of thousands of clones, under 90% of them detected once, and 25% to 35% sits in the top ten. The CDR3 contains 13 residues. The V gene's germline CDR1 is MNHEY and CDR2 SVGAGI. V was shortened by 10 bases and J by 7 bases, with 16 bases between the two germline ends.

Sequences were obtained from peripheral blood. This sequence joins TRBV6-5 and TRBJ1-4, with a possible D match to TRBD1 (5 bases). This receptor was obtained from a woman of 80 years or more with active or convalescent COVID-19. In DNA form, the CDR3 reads TGTGCCACTCGGGATCGGGGGGTTGAAAAACTGTTTTTT. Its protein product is CATRDRGVEKLFF.